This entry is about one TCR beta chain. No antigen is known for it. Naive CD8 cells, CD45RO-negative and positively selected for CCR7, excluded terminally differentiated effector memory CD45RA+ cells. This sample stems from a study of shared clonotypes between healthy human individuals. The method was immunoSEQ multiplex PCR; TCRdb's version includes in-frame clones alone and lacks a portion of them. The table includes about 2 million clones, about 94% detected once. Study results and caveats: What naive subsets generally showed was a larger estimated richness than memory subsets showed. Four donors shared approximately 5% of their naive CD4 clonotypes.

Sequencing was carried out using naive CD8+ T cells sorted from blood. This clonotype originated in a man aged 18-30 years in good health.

DNA for the CDR3: TGTGCCAGCAGCTTTGTGACAGGGGGCGCCTACGAGCAGTACTTC. Protein: CASSFVTGGAYEQYF. The chain carries TRBV5-5 and TRBJ2-7, with 10 bases matching TRBD1. The trim removed 2 bases at V and 2 bases at J, leaving 4 bases unmatched. The CDR3 sequence is 15 residues long. Germline lookup yields CDR1 SGHKS and CDR2 YYEKEE (reference sequence).